The text below deals with one T cell receptor beta chain. The antigen is unknown. This record comes from a study of T cells after yellow fever vaccination. Synthesis of TCR cDNA relied on 5'RACE template switching, which attached a universal primer site and UMIs. TCRdb processed the 5' RACE reads anew with MiXCR; each CDR3 protein has one entry. The data contain 160,000 or so distinct CDR3 sequences, around 7% of them singletons. Study-wide findings and caveats: Weaker, the secondary response peaked sooner, at day 5 versus 15. A small share of clonotypes appeared in both CD4 and CD8 compartments. The study re-detected most primary-vaccination clones after the booster (96% CD4, almost 90% CD8).

The CDR3 runs to 12 residues. Germline CDR1 reads MGHDK; CDR2 reads SYGVNS. Trimming stripped 0 bases from V and 8 bases from J, with 8 bases between. The chain employs TRBV25-1 and TRBJ2-7, with a possible D match to TRBD2 (5 bases). The source is a man aged 18 to 30 who received the YFV17D yellow fever vaccine. Sequenced here: CD4+ T cells sorted from PBMCs, sampled 5 days after the first yellow fever vaccination. The CDR3 DNA reads as TGTGCCAGCAGTGAATATCCGGGGAAGCAGTACTTC. This gives the protein CASSEYPGKQYF.